The 14 T cell receptor beta chains below were found in one sample sequenced in a study of blood T cells in healthy people across ages. With a J-beta primer mix and a sample-barcoded 5' primer, a second PCR ran about 7 to 12 cycles. TCRdb processed the 5' RACE reads anew with MiXCR; each CDR3 protein has one entry. The sample records hundreds of thousands of distinct CDR3 sequences, 55% to 70% being singletons. The material sequenced was blood. The source is a man aged 30 to 45 in good health.

The CDR3 is CATQHGPSDLYTDTQYF. The CDR3 nucleotides read TGTGCCACCCAGCATGGCCCCTCAGACTTATACACAGATACGCAGTATTTT. The chain is built from TRBV27 and TRBJ2-3; D unresolved. The CDR3 runs to 17 residues. Germline V gives CDR1 MNHEY, CDR2 SMNVEV (reference sequence). V was pared by 10 bases and J by 2 bases, with 25 bases between.

The J gene is TRBJ2-7, the V gene TRBV12-5, with D perhaps TRBD2 (6 bases). Trimming left V 6 bases short and J 7 bases short, with 16 bases between. CDR1 is LGHNT and CDR2 is FRNRAP in the germline V gene. This CDR3 comprises 13 residues. For the CDR3, the DNA is TGTGCTAGTGGCCTGACTAGAAACAATGAGCAGTACTTC. It is translated as CASGLTRNNEQYF.

The rearrangement uses TRBV20-1 and TRBJ1-3; tentatively, D is TRBD1 (5 bases). The V gene's germline CDR1 is DFQATT and CDR2 SNEGSKA (reference sequence). Trimming removed 1 base at V and 2 bases at J, with 9 bases between. This CDR3 comprises 14 residues. The CDR3 bases are TGCAGTGCTAGAGCGGGGGAACCTGGAAACACCATATATTTT. This sequence encodes CSARAGEPGNTIYF.

The rearrangement links TRBV7-9 to TRBJ2-7; 9 bases are shared with TRBD1. The DNA end is more similar to TRBJ2-5, so the J call may be wrong. Germline values: CDR1 SEHNR, CDR2 FQNEAQ (reference sequence). The CDR3 has 14 amino acids. CDR3: CASEQGATWETQYF. The DNA for the CDR3 is TGTGCCAGTGAACAGGGGGCGACGTGGGAGACCCAGTACTTC.

The chain couples TRBV6-5 to TRBJ2-7; the D gene could be TRBD1 or TRBD2 (5 bases each). Deletions cut 7 bases from V and 0 bases from J, with 19 bases between. This CDR3 spans 16 amino acids. Per germline, CDR1 MNHEY and CDR2 SVGAGI. CDR3 DNA sequence: TGTGCCAGCAAGGGATCACGGGGCCACAGCTCCTACGAGCAGTACTTC. Protein: CASKGSRGHSSYEQYF.

V gene TRBV29-1 combines with J gene TRBJ1-2; TRBD1 aligns across 8 bases. The V gene's germline CDR1 is SQVTM and CDR2 ANQGSEA. J gave up 7 bases and V 7 bases, and 5 bases lay outside the gene matches. This CDR3 spans 11 amino acids. The CDR3 reads CSDKTGGGYTF. The CDR3 region has the DNA TGCAGCGACAAAACAGGGGGTGGCTACACCTTC.

This clonotype was recorded a few times. The chain employs TRBV5-1 and TRBJ2-7, with 10 bases fitting TRBD2. V lost 0 bases to trimming and J lost 3 bases; unmatched junction nucleotides: 3. Germline-derived CDR1 and CDR2 are SGHRS and YFSETQ. The CDR3 length is 15 residues. The CDR3 DNA reads as TGCGCCAGCAGCTTGGGGGCTAGCGGGAGCTACGAGCAGTACTTC. Translated: CASSLGASGSYEQYF.

This clonotype appeared a few times. The CDR3 bases are TGTGCCAGCTTCCCAGGCCGAGAAGCTTTCTTT. The encoded protein is CASFPGREAFF. This sequence joins TRBV7-2 and TRBJ1-1; D uncertain. CDR1 is SGHTA, CDR2 FQGNSA, per germline. Trimming pared 8 bases from V and 8 bases from J, leaving 12 bases between. The CDR3 consists of 11 residues.

The V and J genes are TRBV9 and TRBJ2-3, with D perhaps matching TRBD2 (6 bases). Germline V gene data show CDR1 as SGDLS and CDR2 as YYNGEE. This CDR3 comprises 13 residues. Trimming removed 4 bases at V and 14 bases at J, with 20 bases between. The chain's CDR3 is CASSTSPGLRPYF. In DNA form, the CDR3 reads TGTGCCAGCAGCACATCTCCGGGACTTCGTCCGTATTTT.

The V and J genes are TRBV5-1 and TRBJ2-1; a possible D gene is TRBD2 (6 bases). Germline V gene sequence: CDR1 SGHRS, CDR2 YFSETQ. The CDR3 has 15 amino acids. The V end lost 6 bases, the J end lost 1 base, and 14 bases lay between the germline ends. CDR3 bases: TGCGCCAGCACCCTAATGGGGGGATCCTACAATGAGCAGTTCTTC. Residues: CASTLMGGSYNEQFF.

The chain links TRBV7-2 to TRBJ2-7; 10 bases match TRBD2. The germline gives CDR1 SGHTA, CDR2 FQGNSA. The CDR3 sequence is 16 residues long. Trimming removed 5 bases from V and 4 bases from J; junction bases left unmatched: 11. The CDR3 spells CASSDLRTSGSYEQYF. For the CDR3, the DNA is TGTGCCAGCAGCGACCTCCGGACTAGCGGAAGTTACGAGCAGTACTTC.

The V call is TRBV7-9, the J call TRBJ2-1; tentatively, D is TRBD2 (5 bases). The CDR3 has 12 amino acids. Per germline, CDR1 SEHNR and CDR2 FQNEAQ (reference sequence). In nucleotides, the CDR3 is TGTGCGGGAGCACTCGCCTACAATGAGCAGTTCTTC. Translated, it gives CAGALAYNEQFF.

The J gene is TRBJ1-2, the V gene TRBV29-1; weak D call: TRBD1 (6 bases). Between the trimmed V and J ends, which lost 5 bases and 4 bases, there was a span of 20 bases. There are 15 residues in the CDR3. CDR1 is SQVTM, CDR2 ANQGSEA, per germline. CDR3 sequence: CSVRSLAGELYGYTF. The CDR3 nucleotides read TGCAGCGTTCGTAGTCTGGCAGGGGAACTCTATGGCTACACCTTC.

The V call is TRBV12-3 or TRBV12-4, the J call TRBJ2-3; 8 nucleotides agree with TRBD2. This CDR3 is built from 19 residues. V gave up 3 bases and J gave up 2 bases; unmatched junction bases: 16. CDR3 sequence: CASSFGFEGTSGPTDTQYF. The CDR3 nucleotides are TGTGCCAGCAGTTTTGGGTTTGAGGGGACTAGTGGCCCCACAGATACGCAGTATTTT.